The present T cell receptor beta chain was sequenced within a study of OX40 agonist ivuxolimab in advanced cancers. Study details: A male proportion of just over 80% was recorded, with mean age approximately 57 years and range roughly 23 to 79. Overall study results and limits: In CD8+ T cells, expanded clones were on average more numerous than in CD4+.

J gave up 3 bases and V 5 bases, and 9 bases lay outside the gene matches. The germline V gene encodes CDR1 MNHEY and CDR2 SMNVEV (reference sequence). This CDR3 spans 15 amino acids. A note on this clone: Its specificity is unknown.

Profiled with immunoSEQ multiplex PCR; TCRdb holds only in-frame clones, not every one. The sample carries tens of thousands of clones, about 90% recorded once. The sequencing used CD4+ or CD8+ T cells sorted from blood, collected in a trial of the OX40 agonist ivuxolimab. This clonotype was obtained from an adult with an advanced solid tumor such as melanoma, head and neck, liver or kidney cancer. J is TRBJ1-1 and V is TRBV27; 7 bases agree with TRBD1. The CDR3: CASSTTGRRDTEAFF. The CDR3 DNA reads as TGTGCCAGCAGTACGACAGGGAGGCGAGACACTGAAGCTTTCTTT.